This T cell receptor (beta chain) was identified during a study of blood T cells in healthy people across ages. Whole-study results and caveats: With naive T cell percentage, TCR beta diversity showed a strong correlation. Observed TCR beta diversity per million T cells went down as age went up. This fall followed a roughly linear course with age.

Then a second PCR, running about 6 to 11 cycles, was carried out with a sample-barcoded 5' primer and a J-beta primer mix. TCRdb re-called the 5' RACE reads through MiXCR, storing one row per CDR3 protein. The sample holds around 1.7 million distinct CDR3 sequences, roughly 27% seen once. This clonotype was recorded many times. Its antigen is currently unknown. With 4 bases removed from V and 9 bases from J, the gap between germline ends came to 13 bases. The germline V gene has CDR1 MNHEY and CDR2 SMNVEV (reference sequence). This CDR3 contains 13 residues. Input material: blood. The receptor's source is a woman in her twenties or thirties in good health. The chain couples TRBV27 to TRBJ2-1, with D possibly TRBD2 on 5 matching bases. The CDR3 protein is CASSSLTTVEQFF. CDR3 in DNA: TGTGCCAGCAGTTCCCTGACTACGGTTGAGCAGTTCTTC.